This entry is about one T cell receptor (beta chain). Antigen specificity is unknown. This sample is part of a study of T cells expressing NK-cell markers. The overall study: Seven of the eight sequenced donors were classified as HCMV-seropositive, and one was classified as seronegative. Study-level points and caveats: In several donors, dominant clonotypes made up about 25-65% of CD3+CD56-NKG2C+ cells. Nothing established the HCMV specificity of expanded NKG2C+ T cell clones. Of the CD8+ T cells in a handful of donors, roughly 1.0-7.0% belonged to dominant NKG2C+ clonotypes.

The CDR3 spans 17 residues. TCRdb derives one entry per CDR3 protein from the 5' RACE reads, leaving out DNA. The sample spans 200,000 to 300,000 distinct CDR3 sequences; the ten largest clones claim roughly 4.2%. The material sequenced was blood T cells: a sorted CD56 or NKG2C T cell subset, CD4+ or CD8+ T cells, or bulk PBMC T cells (not recorded which). This sequence originates from a woman between 18 and 70 years old in good health. The chain couples TRBV12-3 or TRBV12-4 to TRBJ2-1; TCRdb calls TRBD2, which cannot be checked without DNA. This CDR3 is CASSSPWTSGSGNEQFF.